This record looks at one TCR beta chain sequence and its context. The antigen it binds to is not known. The record has no base qualities; no much larger clone is one base away. Counted from cysteine to phenylalanine, this CDR3 has 14 amino acids. The entry retains the CDR3 DNA only, 42 bases that are in frame from base 1. CDR1 and CDR2 are read off the germline V gene as LGHNA and YSLEER. Trimming removed 0 bases from V and 1 base from J, leaving 6 bases between the germline ends. Stable Graves' hyperthyroidism was defined as no progression to ophthalmopathy during 18 months of follow-up. Hyperthyroidism patients were aged 18 to 65 years and newly diagnosed, with disease duration of less than 2 months. Exclusion was applied to patients with uncontrolled infections, other autoimmune diseases, pregnancy or lactation. Diagnoses were based on clinical symptoms, serum thyroxine and TRAb, thyroid ultrasound and orbital computed tomography. Ficoll-Paque density gradient centrifugation was used to isolate PBMCs from approximately 10 ml of fresh peripheral blood. Total RNA was extracted using Trizol reagent, and RNA quality was assessed on an Agilent 2100 Bioanalyzer.

This sample was taken from a study of T cells in Graves' hyperthyroidism and ophthalmopathy (dated by TCRdb to between 2017 and 2020). The study in broad terms: Peripheral blood samples were taken at the time of initial diagnosis, prior to any treatment. In addition, the study compared T-cell repertoires in thyroid tissue and in blood from six Graves' hyperthyroidism patients. Whether ophthalmopathy could be predicted prospectively was tested in an independent validation cohort made up of fewer than 20 hyperthyroidism patients plus 17 patients who later progressed to ophthalmopathy. A discovery cohort of approximately 97 patients, approximately 45 with Graves' ophthalmopathy and 55 to 65 with stable Graves' hyperthyroidism, was used to find distinguishing TCR V-J signatures. According to the paper, TCR Vbeta CDR3 sequencing was carried out on 135 peripheral blood samples, which came from under 50 ophthalmopathy, 75 to 80 hyperthyroidism and roughly 17 progressor patients. Once sampling was done, hyperthyroidism patients were given methimazole at a starting dose of 30 mg daily, whereas ophthalmopathy patients were given high-dose intravenous methylprednisolone. For training and testing, the 80 to 100 patients in the discovery cohort were randomly divided in a 7:3 ratio.

The paper as a whole reports these results and caveats: Sample size was not statistically predetermined, and blinding of investigators to group allocation was not performed. In validation, the model predicted progression to ophthalmopathy with approximately 70% sensitivity and 72.22% specificity, a median of around six months before onset. Blood samples also contained most of the expanded thyroid clonotypes (frequency above 0.001), which suggests that blood repertoires may reflect thyroid immune responses. A 13 V-J signature model separated ophthalmopathy from stable hyperthyroidism, with around 88% sensitivity and roughly 81% specificity in cross-validation and 80%/75% in testing.

TCR beta CDR3 regions were amplified from RNA transcripts. The TCR CDR3 was subjected to a first round of RT-PCR using the HTBI primer set and the Qiagen OneStep RT-PCR kit. Libraries were constructed in a second round of multiplex PCR, after which size selection and purification were performed. Sequencing of the libraries was done on an Illumina HiSeq2000 using paired-end 100 bp reads. The source study handled its data this way. SOAPnuke was used to process the raw data, removing reads that contained adapters or uncalled bases, had a mean Phred below 15, or lacked an exact match to the constant primer or identifier. COPE v1.2.5 was used to merge the high-quality paired reads, and each unique nucleotide sequence was defined as a clonotype. MiTCR v1.1 was used to align the clonotypes against IMGT TRBV, TRBD and TRBJ reference segments. The analysis included only V-J combinations with a frequency above 0.0001, which together covered 98% to 99.2% of the repertoires. The TCS score was defined as F50 (clonal expansion) divided by E x V (chaos), with BLOSUM62-based TCRdist calculated between CDR3 peptides within each V-J. Welch's t-statistics and random forest reduced roughly 540 V-J features to roughly 13, which were used in a naive Bayes classifier (R e1071). TCRdb ran its own pipeline on the public reads, namely fastp trimming at Q25 and MiXCR clone calling, and kept in-frame beta chains. Records with the same CDR3 protein are collapsed into one entry carrying the most frequent genes and DNA. Here the V and J calls rest on TCRdb's processing, not on the authors' analysis. The sample data list about 350,000 distinct CDR3 sequences, and roughly 13% of these were observed just once. The ten largest clones take up approximately 23% of the sample.

This chain is built from TRBV4-3 and TRBJ1-1, with an unclear D gene assignment. The sample taken for sequencing was blood. The source is a woman in her 30s with Graves' hyperthyroidism. CDR3 reads: CASSQELGNTEAFF. The nucleotides are TGCGCCAGCAGCCAAGAGCTGGGGAACACTGAAGCTTTCTTT.